Following are 30 T cell receptor beta chains from one sample sequenced in a study of T cell responses to AZD1222 COVID-19 vaccine. Repertoires were generated with immunoSEQ multiplex PCR, while TCRdb's copy carries only in-frame clones and drops some. Here the sample spans roughly 100,000 clones, 84% being singletons. The source was peripheral blood, collected on day 0 of AZD1222 vaccination. These receptors were collected from an adult in good health.

V is TRBV6-2 or TRBV6-3 and J is TRBJ1-2; 9 nucleotides agree with TRBD1. Germline V gene lookup returns CDR1 MNHEY and CDR2 SVGEGT. This CDR3 has 16 amino acids. Trimming cost V 6 bases and J 0 bases; bases outside gene matches: 8. The CDR3 here is CASSTPGQGPNYGYTF. The CDR3 region has the DNA TGTGCCAGCAGCACCCCGGGACAGGGCCCTAACTATGGCTACACCTTC.

The chain is built from TRBV6-2 or TRBV6-3 and TRBJ1-2, with D possibly being TRBD1 (6 bases). V was trimmed by 1 base and J by 8 bases, leaving 14 bases between them. The CDR3 is 14 amino acids. Looked up from germline, CDR1 is MNHEY and CDR2 is SVGEGT. The CDR3 nucleotides read TGTGCCAGCAGTTACTATCAGGGGCGTACGGGCTACACCTTC. It encodes CASSYYQGRTGYTF.

The rearrangement joins TRBV6-2 or TRBV6-3 to TRBJ2-5; TRBD2 aligns across 10 bases. This CDR3 is built from 16 residues. The V gene's germline CDR1 is MNHEY and CDR2 SVGEGT. Trimming took 4 bases from V and 2 from J; bases not matched to a gene: 7. Written as DNA, the CDR3 is TGTGCCAGCAGTTTCATAGCGGGGGGTGTACAAGAGACCCAGTACTTC. This gives the protein CASSFIAGGVQETQYF.

This chain uses TRBV29-1 with TRBJ1-5; possible D gene TRBD1, 6 bases. Trimming stripped 4 bases from V and 2 bases from J, with 15 bases between. Germline V gene data show CDR1 as SQVTM and CDR2 as ANQGSEA. The CDR3 loop spans 15 amino acids. CDR3 DNA sequence: TGCAGCGTTGGGTCGGGGGGCGAGGGCAATCAGCCCCAGCATTTT. Its protein product is CSVGSGGEGNQPQHF.

This clone was seen a handful of times. The V gene is TRBV4-3, the J gene TRBJ1-2; no firm D call. Trimming removed 4 bases at V and 2 bases at J, with 8 bases between. Germline lookup yields CDR1 LGHNA and CDR2 YSLEER. The CDR3 runs 13 residues. CDR3: CASSRGQNYGYTF. The CDR3 DNA is TGCGCCAGCAGCCGAGGGCAGAACTATGGCTACACCTTC.

J is TRBJ1-5 and V is TRBV25-1, with D tentatively TRBD1 (5 bases). Germline V gene lookup returns CDR1 MGHDK and CDR2 SYGVNS. This CDR3 is built from 14 residues. V was shortened by 2 bases and J by 0 bases, with 5 bases between the two germline ends. The CDR3, as DNA: TGTGCCAGCAGTGAAGACAGTAGCAATCAGCCCCAGCATTTT. Translation: CASSEDSSNQPQHF.

The genes are TRBV28 and TRBJ2-7; D is perhaps TRBD2 (5 bases). This CDR3 spans 10 amino acids. The V end lost 8 bases, the J end lost 5 bases, and 7 bases lay between the germline ends. The germline V gene has CDR1 MDHEN and CDR2 SYDVKM. In DNA, the CDR3 is TGTGCCAGCGGGAGCCACGAGCAGTACTTC. It codes for CASGSHEQYF.

The chain joins TRBV5-4 to TRBJ2-3, with TRBD2 identical over 7 bases. This CDR3 has 13 residues. With V trimmed by 3 bases and J by 4 bases, 2 bases remained unmatched. Germline CDR1 and CDR2: SGHNT and YYREEE (reference sequence). The CDR3 nucleotides are TGTGCCAGCAGCTGGGGGGGGGCAGATACGCAGTATTTT. Translated, it gives CASSWGGADTQYF.

The V call is TRBV30, the J call TRBJ2-3, with D uncertain. V was clipped by 4 bases and J by 7 bases, with 12 bases between them. The CDR3 extends over 12 amino acids. Germline assignment: CDR1 GTSNPN and CDR2 SVGIG (reference sequence). The CDR3, as DNA: TGTGCCTGGAATGATCTGGGGAATACGCAGTATTTT. It yields the protein CAWNDLGNTQYF. Variable domain in full (rest from reference TRBV30 and TRBJ2-3): SQTIHQWPATLVQPVGSPLSLECTVEGTSNPNLYWYRQAAGRGLQLLFYSVGIGQISSEVPQNLSASRPQDRQFILSSKKLLLSDSGFYLCAWNDLGNTQYFGPGTRLTVL.

The genes are TRBV28 and TRBJ2-2, with unresolved D. Germline assignment: CDR1 MDHEN and CDR2 SYDVKM. CDR3 size: 13 residues. The V end lost 8 bases, the J end lost 1 base, and 8 bases lay between the germline ends. CDR3: CASDTENTGELFF. Written as DNA, the CDR3 is TGTGCCAGCGATACAGAGAACACCGGGGAGCTGTTTTTT.

The chain carries TRBV7-2 and TRBJ2-7; D gene ambiguous. CDR1 SGHTA and CDR2 FQGNSA come from the germline V gene. The CDR3 length is 13 residues. Trimming cost V 5 bases and J 0 bases, with 8 bases left between them. This CDR3 is CASSPSPSYEQYF. The CDR3 DNA sequence: TGTGCCAGCAGCCCCAGCCCCTCCTACGAGCAGTACTTC.

DNA for the CDR3: TGTGCCAGCAGTGAAGTGGGGGGGCTCTATGGCTACACCTTC. This translates into CASSEVGGLYGYTF. The chain employs TRBV6-1 and TRBJ1-2, with D possibly being TRBD1 (6 bases). The V end lost 1 base, the J end lost 4 bases, and 10 bases lay between the germline ends. Germline V gene sequence: CDR1 MNHNS, CDR2 SASEGT. The CDR3 runs to 14 residues.

CDR3 DNA: TGCAGCGTTGCCTTGACTAGTCGTGAGCAGTTCTTC. This sequence encodes CSVALTSREQFF. J is TRBJ2-1 and V is TRBV29-1, with a weak D call TRBD2 (6 bases). This CDR3 is built from 12 residues. Trimming took off 4 bases at V and 9 bases at J, with 13 bases between the two ends. The V gene's germline CDR1 is SQVTM and CDR2 ANQGSEA.

CDR3 coding DNA: TGTGCCAGCAGCTTAGCCGGGAGAGCTACGCAGTATTTT. This translates into CASSLAGRATQYF. The rearrangement joins TRBV7-2 to TRBJ2-3; perhaps TRBD2 as D (6 bases). Per germline, CDR1 SGHTA and CDR2 FQGNSA. The CDR3 totals 13 residues. V lost 0 bases to trimming and J lost 8 bases, with 9 bases between them.

V gene TRBV24-1 combines with J gene TRBJ1-4; 7 positions agree with TRBD1. Germline assignment: CDR1 KGHDR and CDR2 SFDVKD. CDR3 length equals 14 residues. The trim removed 4 bases at V and 5 bases at J, leaving 3 bases unmatched. The CDR3 sequence: CATSESGGNEKLFF. The DNA for the CDR3 is TGTGCCACCAGTGAGTCAGGGGGGAATGAAAAACTGTTTTTT.

The V call is TRBV5-8, the J call TRBJ1-3; TRBD1 might be the D (5 bases). This CDR3 is 14 amino acids long. Germline CDR1 SGHTS, CDR2 YDEGEE. Trimming left V 3 bases short and J 7 bases short, with 14 bases between. CDR3 loop: CASSYLTGGNTIYF. In nucleotides, the CDR3 is TGTGCCAGCAGCTATCTTACAGGTGGCAACACCATATATTTT.

In its sample, this clone is medium-sized. This chain joins TRBV5-4 and TRBJ1-2; 9 nucleotides align to TRBD1. The V and J ends lost 8 bases and 9 bases, in that order; junction bases with no gene match: 11. CDR1 SGHNT and CDR2 YYREEE come from the germline V gene (reference sequence). The CDR3 is made up of 13 amino acids. CDR3 amino acids: CASTRTGDGSYTF. As DNA, the CDR3 is TGTGCCAGTACTAGGACAGGGGACGGTAGCTACACCTTC.

The V and J genes are TRBV6-2 or TRBV6-3 and TRBJ1-5; 8 nucleotides agree with TRBD1. The CDR3 consists of 14 residues. Trimming at V came to 6 bases and at J to 4 bases, leaving 5 bases not matched to a gene. From germline, CDR1 is MNHEY and CDR2 SVGEGT. CDR3 sequence reads: CASSDTGGNQPQHF. The DNA of the CDR3 is TGTGCCAGCAGCGATACAGGGGGGAATCAGCCCCAGCATTTT.

The rearrangement uses TRBV6-5 and TRBJ1-1; TRBD1 agrees at 7 bases. Germline values: CDR1 MNHEY, CDR2 SVGAGI. J was trimmed by 2 bases and V by 6 bases; bases with no gene match: 9. The CDR3 extends over 15 amino acids. CDR3 region: CASRSDRVRNTEAFF. CDR3 nucleotides: TGTGCCAGCAGAAGCGACAGGGTCCGAAACACTGAAGCTTTCTTT.

The gene calls are TRBV28 and TRBJ1-2, with D perhaps TRBD1 (6 bases). V was pared by 11 bases and J by 8 bases, with 18 bases between. CDR3 length equals 12 residues. The germline gives CDR1 MDHEN, CDR2 SYDVKM. CDR3 in amino acids: CAGSRGGQGYTF. CDR3 sequence (DNA): TGTGCCGGTTCAAGAGGGGGGCAAGGCTACACCTTC.

J is TRBJ1-6 and V is TRBV5-5; tentative D call: TRBD1 (5 bases). CDR1 is SGHKS and CDR2 is YYEKEE in the germline V gene (reference sequence). The CDR3 covers 16 residues. V was shortened by 2 bases and J by 0 bases, with 9 bases between the two germline ends. The CDR3 nucleotides are TGTGCCAGCAGCTTAGGGACTCGCTCCTATAATTCACCCCTCCACTTT. The encoded protein is CASSLGTRSYNSPLHF. The whole variable domain, filled in from reference TRBV5-5 and TRBJ1-6, reads DAGVTQSPTHLIKTRGQQVTLRCSPISGHKSVSWYQQVLGQGPQFIFQYYEKEERGRGNFPDRFSARQFPNYSSELNVNALLLGDSALYLCASSLGTRSYNSPLHFGNGTRLTVT.

The chain uses TRBV5-1 and TRBJ2-1; TRBD2 might be the D (6 bases). Germline CDR1 SGHRS, CDR2 YFSETQ. The CDR3 loop spans 16 amino acids. The V end was cut by 1 base, the J end by 2 bases, with 13 bases between. DNA of the CDR3: TGCGCCAGCAGCTTGTGGGGGGAGGTGGCCTACAATGAGCAGTTCTTC. This gives the protein CASSLWGEVAYNEQFF. The whole variable domain, remainder taken from reference TRBV5-1 and TRBJ2-1, is KAGVTQTPRYLIKTRGQQVTLSCSPISGHRSVSWYQQTPGQGLQFLFEYFSETQRNKGNFPGRFSGRQFSNSRSEMNVSTLELGDSALYLCASSLWGEVAYNEQFFGPGTRLTVL.

The chain has TRBV6-1 and TRBJ2-7; no firm D call. CDR3 length: 15 residues. Per germline, CDR1 MNHNS and CDR2 SASEGT. Trimming pared 3 bases from V and 2 bases from J, leaving 14 bases between. The CDR3 is CASSDILARTYEQYV. DNA of the CDR3: TGTGCCAGCAGTGATATTTTAGCCCGTACCTACGAGCAGTACGTC.

This chain uses TRBV27 with TRBJ2-7, with 7 bases identical to TRBD1. There are 14 residues in the CDR3. The V and J ends lost 6 bases and 2 bases, in that order; junction bases with no gene match: 7. Germline V gives CDR1 MNHEY, CDR2 SMNVEV (reference sequence). The CDR3 region is CASRRTGTAYEQYF. As DNA, the CDR3 is TGTGCCAGCAGGCGGACCGGGACAGCCTACGAGCAGTACTTC.

The V and J genes are TRBV9 and TRBJ2-3, with D hard to call. Germline V gene sequence: CDR1 SGDLS, CDR2 YYNGEE. V lost 4 bases to trimming and J lost 3 bases, with 12 bases between them. CDR3 length equals 14 residues. In DNA, the CDR3 is TGTGCCAGCAGCACTCGGCAGAGAACAGATACGCAGTATTTT. Encoded protein: CASSTRQRTDTQYF.

The V call is TRBV6-5, the J call TRBJ2-2; 12 positions agree with TRBD2. CDR3 length equals 15 residues. V gave up 4 bases and J gave up 5 bases; unmatched junction bases: 2. Germline V gives CDR1 MNHEY, CDR2 SVGAGI. CDR3 region: CASSSTSGRTGELFF. The CDR3 bases are TGTGCCAGCAGTTCAACTAGCGGGAGGACCGGGGAGCTGTTTTTT.

The rearrangement links TRBV5-1 to TRBJ2-2; no reliable D call. From germline, CDR1 is SGHRS and CDR2 YFSETQ. The CDR3 runs to 14 residues. Trimming took off 1 base at V and 1 base at J, with 5 bases between the two ends. The CDR3 spells CASSLTGNTGELFF. CDR3 in DNA: TGCGCCAGCAGCTTGACGGGGAACACCGGGGAGCTGTTTTTT.

The gene calls are TRBV10-2 and TRBJ2-7; D not certain. CDR1 is WSHSY and CDR2 is SAAADI in the germline V gene. The CDR3 sequence is 11 residues long. With 8 bases removed from V and 3 bases from J, the gap between germline ends came to 8 bases. The CDR3 sequence: CASLGIYEQYF. In nucleotides, the CDR3 is TGCGCCAGCCTAGGAATCTACGAGCAGTACTTC.

The chain recombines TRBV4-3 with TRBJ1-6; tentative D call: TRBD1 (5 bases). CDR1 LGHNA and CDR2 YSLEER come from the germline V gene. V lost 1 base, J lost 1 base, and 23 bases lay in between. This CDR3 is 21 amino acids long. CDR3 sequence reads: CASSQVQSLRGGSSYNSPLHF. The DNA of the CDR3 is TGCGCCAGCAGCCAAGTCCAAAGCCTCCGGGGCGGATCGTCCTATAATTCACCCCTCCACTTT.

The V gene is TRBV4-1, the J gene TRBJ1-3; D unresolved. Germline-derived CDR1 and CDR2 are MGHRA and YSYEKL. The CDR3 loop spans 14 amino acids. The V gene lost 2 bases and the J gene lost 4 bases, with 9 bases spanning the gap. The CDR3 loop is CASSQPPWGNTIYF. Written as DNA, the CDR3 is TGCGCCAGCAGCCAACCCCCGTGGGGAAACACCATATATTTT.